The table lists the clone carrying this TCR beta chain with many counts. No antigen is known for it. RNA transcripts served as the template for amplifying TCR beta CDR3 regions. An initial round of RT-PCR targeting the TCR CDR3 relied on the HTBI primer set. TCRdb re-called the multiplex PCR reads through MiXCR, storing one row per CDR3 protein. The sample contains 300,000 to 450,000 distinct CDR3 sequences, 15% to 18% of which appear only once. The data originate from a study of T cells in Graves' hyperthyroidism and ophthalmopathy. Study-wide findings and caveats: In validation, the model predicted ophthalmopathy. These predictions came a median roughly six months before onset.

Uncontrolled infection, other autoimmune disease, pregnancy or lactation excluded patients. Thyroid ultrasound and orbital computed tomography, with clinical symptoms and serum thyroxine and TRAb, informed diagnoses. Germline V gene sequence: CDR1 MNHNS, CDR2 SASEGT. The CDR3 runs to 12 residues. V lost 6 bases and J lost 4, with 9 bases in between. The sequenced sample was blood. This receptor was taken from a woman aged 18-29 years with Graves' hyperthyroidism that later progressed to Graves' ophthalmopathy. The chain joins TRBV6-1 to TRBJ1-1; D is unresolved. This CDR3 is CASRLLRTEAFF. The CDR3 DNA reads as TGTGCCAGCAGACTCCTTCGCACTGAAGCTTTCTTT.